The clone carrying this TCR beta chain was counted at least ten times. Its specificity is unknown. This CDR3 region has 15 residues. Trimming left V 5 bases short and J 5 bases short, with 18 bases between. CDR1 and CDR2 (germline): SEHNR, FQNEAQ (reference sequence). Quantitative barcoded 5'-RACE was used to prepare TCR beta libraries. TCRdb independently ran MiXCR on the 5' RACE reads; one entry per CDR3 protein. The sample lists some 240,000 distinct CDR3 sequences, 6% to 8.5% occurring once. The data were taken from a study of CD8 T cells in ankylosing spondylitis. Whole-study findings and limits: A TCR beta motif of several highly homologous variants seemed to mark ankylosing spondylitis blood. Disease-linked clones were found to be CD8+ and relatively rare in peripheral blood.

The chain uses TRBV7-9 and TRBJ2-5; D is perhaps TRBD1 (5 bases). The sample consisted of blood, either unsorted or a sorted T cell fraction (not recorded which). The clonotype was recovered from a male donor with ankylosing spondylitis. The CDR3 nucleotides read TGTGCCAGCAGCCGACAGCGTTCTAGGCGTGAGACCCAGTACTTC. Encoded protein: CASSRQRSRRETQYF.